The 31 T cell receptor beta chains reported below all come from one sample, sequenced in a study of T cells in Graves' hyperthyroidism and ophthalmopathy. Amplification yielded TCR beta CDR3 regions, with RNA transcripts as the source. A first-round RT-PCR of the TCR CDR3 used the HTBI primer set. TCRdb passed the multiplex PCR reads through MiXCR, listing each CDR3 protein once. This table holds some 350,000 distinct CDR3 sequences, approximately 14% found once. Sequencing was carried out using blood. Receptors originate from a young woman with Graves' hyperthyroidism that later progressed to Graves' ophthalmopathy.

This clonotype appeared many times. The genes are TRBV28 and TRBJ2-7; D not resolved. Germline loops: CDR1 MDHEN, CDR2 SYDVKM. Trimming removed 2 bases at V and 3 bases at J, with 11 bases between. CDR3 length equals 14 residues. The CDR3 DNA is TGTGCCAGCAGTTTAGATGGTGGGATCTACGAGCAGTACTTC. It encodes CASSLDGGIYEQYF.

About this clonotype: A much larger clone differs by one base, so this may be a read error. Here the CDR3 DNA reads TGTGCCACCTACAGGATAGATTATGGCTACACCTTC. It is translated as CATYRIDYGYTF. The chain is built from TRBV2 and TRBJ1-2; D perhaps matches TRBD1 (5 bases). Trimming stripped 10 bases from V and 5 bases from J, with 14 bases between. Germline assignment: CDR1 SNHLY and CDR2 FYNNEI. There are 12 residues in the CDR3.

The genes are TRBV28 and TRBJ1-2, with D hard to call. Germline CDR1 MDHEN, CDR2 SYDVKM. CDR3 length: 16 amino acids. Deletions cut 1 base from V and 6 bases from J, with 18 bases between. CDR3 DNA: TGTGCCAGCAGTTTATCCCCCCGGACCAATGGGAATGGCTACACCTTC. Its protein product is CASSLSPRTNGNGYTF.

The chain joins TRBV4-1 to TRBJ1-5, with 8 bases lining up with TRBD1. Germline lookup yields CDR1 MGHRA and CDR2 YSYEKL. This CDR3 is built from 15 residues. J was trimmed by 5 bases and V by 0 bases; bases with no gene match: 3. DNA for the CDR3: TGCGCCAGCAGCCAAGATTGGACAGGGCATCAGCCCCAGCATTTT. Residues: CASSQDWTGHQPQHF.

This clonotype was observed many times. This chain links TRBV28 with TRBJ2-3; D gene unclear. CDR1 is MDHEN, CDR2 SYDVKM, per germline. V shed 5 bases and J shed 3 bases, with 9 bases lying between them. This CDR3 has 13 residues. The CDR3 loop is CASSTLKTDTQYF. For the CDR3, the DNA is TGTGCCAGCAGTACCTTAAAAACAGATACGCAGTATTTT.

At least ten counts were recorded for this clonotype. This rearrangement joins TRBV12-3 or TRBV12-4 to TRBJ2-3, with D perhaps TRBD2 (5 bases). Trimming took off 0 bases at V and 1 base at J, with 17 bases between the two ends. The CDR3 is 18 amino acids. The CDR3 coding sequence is TGTGCCAGCAGTTTAGCTACTCTAGGAAGGCGGGGCACAGATACGCAGTATTTT. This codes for CASSLATLGRRGTDTQYF.

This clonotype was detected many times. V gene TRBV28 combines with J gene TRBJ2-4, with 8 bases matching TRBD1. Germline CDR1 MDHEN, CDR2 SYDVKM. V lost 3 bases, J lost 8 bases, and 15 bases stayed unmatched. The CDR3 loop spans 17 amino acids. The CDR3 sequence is CASSFGTGLPLGYIQYF. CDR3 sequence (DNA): TGTGCCAGCAGTTTCGGGACAGGTTTGCCCCTCGGGTACATTCAGTACTTC.

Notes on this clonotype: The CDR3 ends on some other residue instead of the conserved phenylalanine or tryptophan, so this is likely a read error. The CDR3 nucleotides read TGTGCCAGCAGCTTAGTGTGGGCGACTAGCGGGTTCACCGGGGAGCTGTTTCTT. Translating it yields CASSLVWATSGFTGELFL. This chain links TRBV11-2 with TRBJ2-2; 10 positions match TRBD2. V lost 1 base, J lost 4 bases, and 9 bases stayed unmatched. This CDR3 region has 18 residues. Germline CDR1 is SGHAT and CDR2 is FQNNGV.

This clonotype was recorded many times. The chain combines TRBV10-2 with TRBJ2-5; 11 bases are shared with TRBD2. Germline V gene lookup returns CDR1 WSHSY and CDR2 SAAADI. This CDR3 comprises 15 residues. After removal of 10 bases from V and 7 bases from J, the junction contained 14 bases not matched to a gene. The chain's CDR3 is CATSGTSGLRGTQYF. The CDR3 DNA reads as TGCGCCACGTCCGGGACTAGCGGTCTTAGGGGGACCCAGTACTTC.

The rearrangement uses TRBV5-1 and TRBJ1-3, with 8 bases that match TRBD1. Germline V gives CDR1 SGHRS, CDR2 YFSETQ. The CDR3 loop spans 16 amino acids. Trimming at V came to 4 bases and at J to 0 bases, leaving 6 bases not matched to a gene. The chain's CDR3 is CASSMYRGSSGNTIYF. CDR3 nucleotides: TGCGCCAGCAGCATGTACAGGGGGAGCTCTGGAAACACCATATATTTT.

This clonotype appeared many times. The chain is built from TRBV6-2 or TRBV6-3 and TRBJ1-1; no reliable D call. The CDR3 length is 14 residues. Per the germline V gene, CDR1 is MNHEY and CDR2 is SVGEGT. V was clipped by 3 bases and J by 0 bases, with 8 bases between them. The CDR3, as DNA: TGTGCCAGCAGTTATTCCCAGATGAACACTGAAGCTTTCTTT. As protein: CASSYSQMNTEAFF.

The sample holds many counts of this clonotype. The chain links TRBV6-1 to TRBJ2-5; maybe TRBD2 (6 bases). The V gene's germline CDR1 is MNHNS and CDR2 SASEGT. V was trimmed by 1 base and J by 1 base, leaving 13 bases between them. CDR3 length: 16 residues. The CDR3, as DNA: TGTGCCAGCAGTGAAGGGTTAGCGGTAACCCAAGAGACCCAGTACTTC. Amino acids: CASSEGLAVTQETQYF.

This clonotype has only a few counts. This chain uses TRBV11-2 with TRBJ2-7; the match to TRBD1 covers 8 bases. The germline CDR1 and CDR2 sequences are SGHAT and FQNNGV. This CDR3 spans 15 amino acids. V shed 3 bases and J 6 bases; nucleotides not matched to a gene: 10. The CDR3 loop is CASSLDRESLSEQYF. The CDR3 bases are TGTGCCAGCAGCTTGGACAGGGAGTCGCTGTCCGAGCAGTACTTC.

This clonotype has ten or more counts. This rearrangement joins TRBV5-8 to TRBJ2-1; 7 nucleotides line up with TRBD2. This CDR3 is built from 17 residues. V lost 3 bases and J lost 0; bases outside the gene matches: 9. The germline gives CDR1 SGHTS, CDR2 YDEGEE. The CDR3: CASSSLGTTSSYNEQFF. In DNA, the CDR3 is TGTGCCAGCAGCTCACTCGGGACTACTAGCTCCTACAATGAGCAGTTCTTC.

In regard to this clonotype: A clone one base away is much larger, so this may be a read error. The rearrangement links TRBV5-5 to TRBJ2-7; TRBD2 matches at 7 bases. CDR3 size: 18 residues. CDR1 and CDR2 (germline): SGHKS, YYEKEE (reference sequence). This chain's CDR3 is CTSSLGGDRNGLVREQYF. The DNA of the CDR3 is TGTACCAGCAGCTTGGGAGGGGATCGGAACGGCTTGGTGCGAGAGCAGTACTTC.

The CDR3 spells CASSGGFYEQYF. The CDR3, as DNA: TGTGCCAGCAGTGGGGGATTCTACGAGCAGTACTTC. The gene calls are TRBV25-1 and TRBJ2-7; D ambiguous. Between the trimmed V and J ends, which lost 4 bases and 3 bases, there was a span of 7 bases. CDR3 length equals 12 residues. Germline CDR1 MGHDK, CDR2 SYGVNS.

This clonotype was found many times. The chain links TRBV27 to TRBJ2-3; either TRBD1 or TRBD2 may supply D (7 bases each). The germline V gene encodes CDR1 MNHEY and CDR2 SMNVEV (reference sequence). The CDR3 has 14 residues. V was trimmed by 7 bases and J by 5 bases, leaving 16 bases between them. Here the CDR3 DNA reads TGTGCCAGCACCACCGACAGGGAGGGAGATACGCAGTATTTT. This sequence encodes CASTTDREGDTQYF.

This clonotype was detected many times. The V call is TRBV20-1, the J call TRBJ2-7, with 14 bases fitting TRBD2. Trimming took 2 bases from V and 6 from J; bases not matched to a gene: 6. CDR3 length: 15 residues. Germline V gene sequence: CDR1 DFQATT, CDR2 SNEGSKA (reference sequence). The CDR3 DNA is TGCAGTGCTAGAAAAAAGGGACTAGCGGGAGTCGAGCAGTACTTC. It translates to CSARKKGLAGVEQYF.

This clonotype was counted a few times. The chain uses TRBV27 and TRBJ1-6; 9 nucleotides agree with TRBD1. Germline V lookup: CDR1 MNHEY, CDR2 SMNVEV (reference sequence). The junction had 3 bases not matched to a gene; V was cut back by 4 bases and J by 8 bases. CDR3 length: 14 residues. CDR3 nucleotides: TGTGCCAGCAGTTACAGGGGGCCGGATTCACCCCTCCACTTT. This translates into CASSYRGPDSPLHF.

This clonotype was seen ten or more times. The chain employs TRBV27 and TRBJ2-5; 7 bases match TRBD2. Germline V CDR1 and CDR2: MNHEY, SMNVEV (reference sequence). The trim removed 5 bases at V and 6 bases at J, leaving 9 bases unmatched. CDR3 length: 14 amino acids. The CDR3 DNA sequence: TGTGCCAGCAGTCCGGCCGGGACTAATAAGACCCAGTACTTC. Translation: CASSPAGTNKTQYF.

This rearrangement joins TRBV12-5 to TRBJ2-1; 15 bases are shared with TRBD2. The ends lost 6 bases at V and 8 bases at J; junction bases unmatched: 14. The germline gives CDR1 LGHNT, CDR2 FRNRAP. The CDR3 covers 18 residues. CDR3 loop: CASGPDPGLAGGRDEQFF. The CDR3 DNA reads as TGTGCTAGTGGACCTGATCCGGGACTAGCGGGAGGAAGGGATGAGCAGTTCTTC. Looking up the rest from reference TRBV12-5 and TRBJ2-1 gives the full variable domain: DARVTQTPRHKVTEMGQEVTMRCQPILGHNTVFWYRQTMMQGLELLAYFRNRAPLDDSGMPKDRFSAEMPDATLATLKIQPSEPRDSAVYFCASGPDPGLAGGRDEQFFGPGTRLTVL.

DNA for the CDR3: TGTGCCAGCAGCCTAGATGAGACAGGGGGCGCTGATGGCTACACCTTC. It translates to CASSLDETGGADGYTF. The J gene is TRBJ1-2, the V gene TRBV28; 10 nucleotides match TRBD1. J gave up 6 bases and V 6 bases, and 13 bases lay outside the gene matches. In germline, CDR1 is MDHEN, CDR2 SYDVKM. The length of the CDR3 is 16 residues.

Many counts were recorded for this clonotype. CDR3 sequence (DNA): TGTGCCAGCAGTTCCCCTAGCGGTTTAAAGTTCTTC. Its translation: CASSSPSGLKFF. The gene calls are TRBV28 and TRBJ2-1; 7 nucleotides match TRBD2. The CDR3 covers 12 residues. In germline, CDR1 is MDHEN, CDR2 SYDVKM. The V and J ends lost 4 bases and 14 bases, in that order; junction bases with no gene match: 8.

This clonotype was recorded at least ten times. In DNA form, the CDR3 reads TGTGCCAGCAAAAGGGGAAGCAATCAGCCCCAGCATTTT. It translates to CASKRGSNQPQHF. V usage is TRBV7-2 and J usage is TRBJ1-5, with D possibly TRBD1 on 5 matching bases. The CDR3 has 13 residues. V shed 7 bases and J shed 1 base, with 8 bases lying between them. Germline V gene lookup returns CDR1 SGHTA and CDR2 FQGNSA.

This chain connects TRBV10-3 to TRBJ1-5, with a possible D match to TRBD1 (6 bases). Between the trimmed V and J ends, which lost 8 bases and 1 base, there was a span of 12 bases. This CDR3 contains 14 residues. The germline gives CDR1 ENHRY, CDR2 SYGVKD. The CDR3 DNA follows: TGTGCCATCGGGGGCGGGGGAAGCAATCAGCCCCAGCATTTT. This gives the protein CAIGGGGSNQPQHF.

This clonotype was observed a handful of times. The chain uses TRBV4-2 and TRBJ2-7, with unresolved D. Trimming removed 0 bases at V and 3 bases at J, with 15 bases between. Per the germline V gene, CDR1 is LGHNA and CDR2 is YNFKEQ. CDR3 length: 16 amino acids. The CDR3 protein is CASSQDYPARNYEQYF. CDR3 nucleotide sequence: TGTGCCAGCAGCCAAGATTATCCAGCGAGAAACTACGAGCAGTACTTC.

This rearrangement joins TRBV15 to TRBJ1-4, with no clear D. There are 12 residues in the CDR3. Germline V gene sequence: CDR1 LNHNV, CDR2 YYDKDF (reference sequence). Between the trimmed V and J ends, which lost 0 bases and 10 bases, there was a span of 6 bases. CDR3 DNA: TGTGCCACCAGCAGAGATCGGGGAAAACTGTTTTTT. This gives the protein CATSRDRGKLFF.

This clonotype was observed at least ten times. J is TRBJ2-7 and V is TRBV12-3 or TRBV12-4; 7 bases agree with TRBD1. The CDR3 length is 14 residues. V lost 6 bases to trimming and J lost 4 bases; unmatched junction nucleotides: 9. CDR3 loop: CASSLTGISYEQYF. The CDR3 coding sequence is TGTGCCAGCAGCTTGACAGGGATAAGTTACGAGCAGTACTTC.

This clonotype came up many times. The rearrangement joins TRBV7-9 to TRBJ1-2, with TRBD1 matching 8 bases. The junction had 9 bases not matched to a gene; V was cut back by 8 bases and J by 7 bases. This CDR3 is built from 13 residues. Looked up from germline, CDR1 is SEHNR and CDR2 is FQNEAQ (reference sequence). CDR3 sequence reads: CASARQGRVGYTF. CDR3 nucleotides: TGTGCCAGCGCGAGACAGGGGCGTGTTGGCTACACCTTC.

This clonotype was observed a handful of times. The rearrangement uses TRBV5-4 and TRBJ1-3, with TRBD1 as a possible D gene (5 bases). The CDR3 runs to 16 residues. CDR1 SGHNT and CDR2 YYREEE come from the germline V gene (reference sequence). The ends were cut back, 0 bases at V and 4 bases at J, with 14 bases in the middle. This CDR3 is CASSLDTDSEGNTIYF. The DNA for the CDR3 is TGTGCCAGCAGCTTGGACACCGACAGTGAAGGAAACACCATATATTTT.

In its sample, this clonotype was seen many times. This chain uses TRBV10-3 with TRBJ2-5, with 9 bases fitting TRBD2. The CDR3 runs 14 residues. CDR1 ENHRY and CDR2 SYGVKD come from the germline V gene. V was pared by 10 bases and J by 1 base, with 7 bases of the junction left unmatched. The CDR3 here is CATAERGAQETQYF. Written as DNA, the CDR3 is TGTGCCACGGCGGAGCGGGGGGCCCAAGAGACCCAGTACTTC.